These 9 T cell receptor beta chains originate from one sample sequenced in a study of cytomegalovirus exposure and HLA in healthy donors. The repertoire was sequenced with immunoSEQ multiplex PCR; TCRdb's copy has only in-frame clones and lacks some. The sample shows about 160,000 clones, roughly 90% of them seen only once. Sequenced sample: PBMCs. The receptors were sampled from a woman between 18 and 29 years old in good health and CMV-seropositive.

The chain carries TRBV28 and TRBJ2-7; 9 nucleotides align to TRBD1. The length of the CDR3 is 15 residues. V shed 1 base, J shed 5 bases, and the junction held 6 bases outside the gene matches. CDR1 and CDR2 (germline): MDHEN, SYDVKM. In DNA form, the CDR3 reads TGTGCCAGCAGTTTATCGGACAGGGGTATGAACGAGCAGTACTTC. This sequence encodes CASSLSDRGMNEQYF.

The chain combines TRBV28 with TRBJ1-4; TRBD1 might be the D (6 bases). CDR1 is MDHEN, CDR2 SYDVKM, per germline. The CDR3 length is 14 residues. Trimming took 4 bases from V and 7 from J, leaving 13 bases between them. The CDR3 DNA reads TGTGCCAGCAGTTCAAGGGGGTATGGTGAAAAACTGTTTTTT. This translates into CASSSRGYGEKLFF.

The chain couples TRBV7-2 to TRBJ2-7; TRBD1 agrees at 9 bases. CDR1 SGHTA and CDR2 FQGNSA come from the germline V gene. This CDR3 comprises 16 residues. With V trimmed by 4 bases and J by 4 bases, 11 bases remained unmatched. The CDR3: CASSSPSGQGVYEQYF. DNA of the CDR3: TGTGCCAGCAGCTCCCCGTCGGGACAGGGTGTTTACGAGCAGTACTTC. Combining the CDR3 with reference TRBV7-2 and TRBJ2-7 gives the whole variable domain GAGVSQSPSNKVTEKGKDVELRCDPISGHTALYWYRQSLGQGLEFLIYFQGNSAPDKSGLPSDRFSAERTGGSVSTLTIQRTQQEDSAVYLCASSSPSGQGVYEQYFGPGTRLTVT.

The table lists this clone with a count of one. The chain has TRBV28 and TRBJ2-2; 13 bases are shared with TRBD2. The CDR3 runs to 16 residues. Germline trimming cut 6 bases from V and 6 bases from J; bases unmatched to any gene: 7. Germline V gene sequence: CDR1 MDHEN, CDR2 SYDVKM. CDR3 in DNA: TGTGCCAGCAGATTACTAGCGGGAGGGCCTGCCGGGGAGCTGTTTTTT. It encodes CASRLLAGGPAGELFF.

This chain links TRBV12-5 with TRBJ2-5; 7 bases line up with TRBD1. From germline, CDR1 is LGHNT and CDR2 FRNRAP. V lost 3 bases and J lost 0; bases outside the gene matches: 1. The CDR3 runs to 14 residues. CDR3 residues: CASGFGTDQETQYF. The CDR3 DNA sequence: TGTGCTAGTGGTTTCGGGACAGACCAAGAGACCCAGTACTTC.

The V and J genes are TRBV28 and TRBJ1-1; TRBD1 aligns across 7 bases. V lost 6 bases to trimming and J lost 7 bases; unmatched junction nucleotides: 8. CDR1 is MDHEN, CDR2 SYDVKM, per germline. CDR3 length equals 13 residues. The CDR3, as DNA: TGTGCCAGCAGACTCAGGGGGGTCGGTGAAGCTTTCTTT. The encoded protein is CASRLRGVGEAFF. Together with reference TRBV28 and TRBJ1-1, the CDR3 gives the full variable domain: DVKVTQSSRYLVKRTGEKVFLECVQDMDHENMFWYRQDPGLGLRLIYFSYDVKMKEKGDIPEGYSVSREKKERFSLILESASTNQTSMYLCASRLRGVGEAFFGQGTRLTVV.

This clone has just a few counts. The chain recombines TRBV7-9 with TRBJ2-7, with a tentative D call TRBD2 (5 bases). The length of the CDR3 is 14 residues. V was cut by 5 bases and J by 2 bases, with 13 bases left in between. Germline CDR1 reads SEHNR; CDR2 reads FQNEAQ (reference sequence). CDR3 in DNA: TGTGCCAGCAGCCCTACGACGGGGACCTACGAGCAGTACTTC. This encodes CASSPTTGTYEQYF. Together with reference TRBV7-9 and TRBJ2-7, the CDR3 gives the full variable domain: DTGVSQNPRHKITKRGQNVTFRCDPISEHNRLYWYRQTLGQGPEFLTYFQNEAQLEKSRLLSDRFSAERPKGSFSTLEIQRTEQGDSAMYLCASSPTTGTYEQYFGPGTRLTVT.

Here the CDR3 reads CATQAGRNQPQHF. The CDR3 region has the DNA TGTGCCACCCAAGCGGGGCGCAATCAGCCCCAGCATTTT. This chain links TRBV6-5 with TRBJ1-5; the D gene is possibly TRBD1 (5 bases). Germline assignment: CDR1 MNHEY and CDR2 SVGAGI. V dropped 10 bases and J dropped 2 bases, with 12 bases sitting between them. The CDR3 extends over 13 amino acids.

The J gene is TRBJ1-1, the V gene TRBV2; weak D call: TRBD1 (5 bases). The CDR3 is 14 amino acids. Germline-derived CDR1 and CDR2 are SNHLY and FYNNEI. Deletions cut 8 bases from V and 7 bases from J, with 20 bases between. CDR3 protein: CASSRGVAGREAFF. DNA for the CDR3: TGTGCCAGCTCCCGTGGGGTCGCAGGGCGTGAAGCTTTCTTT.